This T cell receptor (beta chain) was captured in a study of CXCR3-negative and CXCR3-positive naive CD8 T cells. The authors made the TRB cDNA libraries by 5' RACE using UMI labels. Following a re-call of the 5' RACE reads, TCRdb has one entry per CDR3 protein and lacks DNA. Its table lists about 130,000 distinct CDR3 sequences. Identification of naive CD8+ T cells rested on CD45RO-CCR7+CD27+CD95- status. With regard to this clonotype: Its antigen is not identified.

The CDR3 runs to 18 residues. Germline V gene sequence: CDR1 SEHNR, CDR2 FQNEAQ (reference sequence). Points from the study as a whole: Post-cryopreservation CXCR3 expression was partly diminished, and the bulk of assays employed fresh PBMCs. Sequencing showed both naive subsets with comparably high diversity, and memory CD8+ cells much lower.

The clonotype comes from a human donor in good health. Some clones in this sample may be carry-over from other donors' samples. The specimen sequenced was naive CXCR3- CD8+ T cells from blood. Subset: CD45RO-CCR7+CD27+CD95- naive CD8+ T cells lacking CXCR3 (TNR3-). This chain links TRBV7-9 with TRBJ2-2; TCRdb's D call of TRBD2 is untestable without DNA. The CDR3 region is CASSPGTLGTSGTGELFF.